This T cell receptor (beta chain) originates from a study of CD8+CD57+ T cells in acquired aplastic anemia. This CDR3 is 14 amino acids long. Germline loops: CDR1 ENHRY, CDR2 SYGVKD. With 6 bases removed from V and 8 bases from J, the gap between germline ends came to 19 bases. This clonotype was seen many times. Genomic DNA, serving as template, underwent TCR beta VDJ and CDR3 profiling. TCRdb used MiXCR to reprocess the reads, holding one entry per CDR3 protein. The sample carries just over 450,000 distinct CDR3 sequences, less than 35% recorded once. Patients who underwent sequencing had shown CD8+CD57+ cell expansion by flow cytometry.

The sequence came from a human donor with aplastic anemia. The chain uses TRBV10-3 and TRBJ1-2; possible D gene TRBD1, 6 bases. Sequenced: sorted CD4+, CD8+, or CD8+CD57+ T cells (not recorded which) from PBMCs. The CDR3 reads CAIRKNGGAGGYTF. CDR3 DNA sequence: TGTGCCATCAGAAAGAATGGGGGCGCGGGGGGCTACACCTTC.